This is a list of T cell receptor beta chains from one sample in a study of long-term antiretroviral therapy in people with HIV. Clones were read by immunoSEQ multiplex PCR, and TCRdb kept only the in-frame ones, dropping some. Here the sample spans roughly 18,000 clones, roughly 78% being singletons. The source material was unsorted PBMCs, sampled at the start of antiretroviral therapy, before treatment. These receptors came from a woman aged 40 to 50 with HIV. CDR3s include the opening cysteine and the closing phenylalanine or tryptophan. Each record gives: CDR3 protein, CDR3 DNA, clone size, J gene, V gene, D gene. The D gene is left open where the match is weak. A clone size is listed for some rows: how often the clone was seen (once, few, many), or a class if it is expanded.

CDR3aa: CASSLAIEAYEQYF
CDR3nt: TGTGCCAGCAGCTTGGCCATCGAAGCCTACGAGCAGTACTTC
abundance: .
j_gene: TRBJ2-7
v_gene: TRBV5-5
d_gene: .

CDR3aa: CASSSGGDYGYTF
CDR3nt: TGCGCCAGCAGCTCGGGGGGAGACTATGGCTACACCTTC
abundance: .
j_gene: TRBJ1-2
v_gene: TRBV5-1
d_gene: .

CDR3aa: CSVPLQGNTEAFF
CDR3nt: TGCAGCGTCCCGCTCCAGGGGAACACTGAAGCTTTCTTT
abundance: .
j_gene: TRBJ1-1
v_gene: TRBV29-1
d_gene: .

CDR3aa: CAISESDRYYEQYF
CDR3nt: TGTGCCATCAGTGAGTCCGACAGATACTACGAGCAGTACTTC
abundance: .
j_gene: TRBJ2-7
v_gene: TRBV10-3
d_gene: .

CDR3aa: CASSWGTGAWTEAFF
CDR3nt: TGTGCCAGCAGTTGGGGGACGGGGGCATGGACTGAAGCTTTCTTT
abundance: .
j_gene: TRBJ1-1
v_gene: TRBV6-5
d_gene: .

CDR3aa: CSVERGGGGYTF
CDR3nt: TGCAGCGTTGAGAGGGGTGGCGGAGGCTACACCTTC
abundance: .
j_gene: TRBJ1-2
v_gene: TRBV29-1
d_gene: .

CDR3aa: CASSPDSGSGELFF
CDR3nt: TGTGCCAGCAGCCCGGACTCGGGGAGCGGGGAGCTGTTTTTT
abundance: few
j_gene: TRBJ2-2
v_gene: TRBV5-4
d_gene: .

CDR3aa: CASSFLQGSAEAFF
CDR3nt: TGTGCCAGCAGCTTCCTCCAGGGGAGTGCTGAAGCTTTCTTT
abundance: few
j_gene: TRBJ1-1
v_gene: TRBV14
d_gene: .

CDR3aa: CASSVGLAGGFSSYEQYF
CDR3nt: TGCGCCAGCAGCGTAGGACTAGCGGGGGGATTTTCATCCTACGAGCAGTACTTC
abundance: .
j_gene: TRBJ2-7
v_gene: TRBV5-1
d_gene: TRBD2

CDR3aa: CASSQVGTGIVYNSPLHF
CDR3nt: TGCGCCAGCAGCCAAGTCGGGACAGGGATCGTCTATAATTCACCCCTCCACTTT
abundance: .
j_gene: TRBJ1-6
v_gene: TRBV4-1
d_gene: TRBD1

CDR3aa: CASSFDRSNYGYTF
CDR3nt: TGTGCCAGCAGTTTTGACCGCTCTAACTATGGCTACACCTTC
abundance: few
j_gene: TRBJ1-2
v_gene: TRBV28
d_gene: .

CDR3aa: CASTRQGNGYTF
CDR3nt: TGTGCCAGCACCCGACAGGGGAACGGCTACACCTTC
abundance: .
j_gene: TRBJ1-2
v_gene: TRBV11-2
d_gene: TRBD1

CDR3aa: CASSPRQGGAGELFF
CDR3nt: TGTGCCAGCAGCCCCCGACAGGGGGGGGCCGGGGAGCTGTTTTTT
abundance: .
j_gene: TRBJ2-2
v_gene: TRBV9
d_gene: TRBD1

CDR3aa: CASSGRGPTDTQYF
CDR3nt: TGTGCCAGCTCCGGAAGGGGGCCGACAGATACGCAGTATTTT
abundance: .
j_gene: TRBJ2-3
v_gene: TRBV9
d_gene: TRBD1

CDR3aa: CASSSGRRGADTQYF
CDR3nt: TGTGCCAGCAGCTCGGGACGCCGGGGGGCAGATACGCAGTATTTT
abundance: .
j_gene: TRBJ2-3
v_gene: TRBV7-7
d_gene: TRBD2

CDR3aa: CASSSGRQSSGANVLTF
CDR3nt: TGTGCCAGCAGTTCGGGCCGCCAGAGCTCTGGGGCCAACGTCCTGACTTTC
abundance: .
j_gene: TRBJ2-6
v_gene: TRBV27
d_gene: .